The 22 T cell receptor beta chains below were found in one sample sequenced in a study of identical twins. In TCRdb, the 5' RACE reads were re-called with MiXCR into one record per CDR3 protein. The repertoire has 1.5 million to 2 million distinct CDR3 sequences, 32% of them found once; the top ten carry less than 0.35%. The source material was cord blood. Every receptor here comes from a newborn girl in good health.

This clonotype was counted at least ten times. The chain links TRBV10-3 to TRBJ2-7; 8 bases match TRBD1. The CDR3 runs 14 residues. The J segment lost 0 bases and the V segment lost 6 bases, leaving 4 bases of the junction unmatched. Germline CDR1 ENHRY, CDR2 SYGVKD. CDR3 region: CAIRGQVSSYEQYF. In nucleotides, the CDR3 is TGTGCCATCAGGGGACAGGTCAGCTCCTACGAGCAGTACTTC.

This clonotype has a single count. The V and J genes are TRBV3-1 and TRBJ1-1; D is perhaps TRBD1 (5 bases). CDR3 length: 15 amino acids. The V and J ends lost 2 bases and 0 bases respectively, with 10 bases between them. From germline, CDR1 is LGHDT and CDR2 YNNKEL (reference sequence). CDR3 protein: CASSQFAGVNTEAFF. Here the CDR3 DNA reads TGTGCCAGCAGCCAATTTGCGGGGGTGAACACTGAAGCTTTCTTT.

Ten or more counts support this clonotype. The chain carries TRBV29-1 and TRBJ2-3, with 12 positions matching TRBD1. Germline trimming cut 7 bases from V and 6 bases from J; bases unmatched to any gene: 8. This CDR3 spans 14 amino acids. Germline V CDR1 and CDR2: SQVTM, ANQGSEA. DNA for the CDR3: TGCAGCGCGTCGGGACAGGGGGCGGCGGATACGCAGTATTTT. Residues: CSASGQGAADTQYF.

The chain links TRBV20-1 to TRBJ1-4, with TRBD1 matching over 9 bases. The CDR3 consists of 13 residues. The V gene's germline CDR1 is DFQATT and CDR2 SNEGSKA (reference sequence). The CDR3 region has the DNA TGCAGCGTCGGGGGACAGGGAAAGGAAAAACTGTTTTTT. Amino acid sequence: CSVGGQGKEKLFF.

Turning to this clonotype: A clone one base away is much larger, so this may be a read error. This chain uses TRBV24-1 with TRBJ2-1, with 9 bases that match TRBD2. The CDR3 loop spans 16 amino acids. Germline CDR1 and CDR2: KGHDR and SFDVKD. V gave up 3 bases and J gave up 2 bases; unmatched junction bases: 4. The CDR3 spells CATSDPGGRAYNEQFF. CDR3 nucleotides: TGTGCCACCAGTGATCCTGGCGGGAGGGCCTACAATGAGCAGTTCTTC.

The genes are TRBV28 and TRBJ2-1; 11 bases are shared with TRBD2. This CDR3 has 18 residues. V shed 5 bases and J 0 bases; nucleotides not matched to a gene: 9. Germline V CDR1 and CDR2: MDHEN, SYDVKM. CDR3 amino acids: CASSLAGGLHSSYNEQFF. CDR3 coding DNA: TGTGCCAGCAGTCTAGCGGGAGGCCTACATAGCTCCTACAATGAGCAGTTCTTC. The full variable domain, completed using reference TRBV28 and TRBJ2-1, is DVKVTQSSRYLVKRTGEKVFLECVQDMDHENMFWYRQDPGLGLRLIYFSYDVKMKEKGDIPEGYSVSREKKERFSLILESASTNQTSMYLCASSLAGGLHSSYNEQFFGPGTRLTVL.

This clonotype occurred many times. The gene calls are TRBV6-5 and TRBJ1-5; 8 bases agree with TRBD1. There are 15 residues in the CDR3. Germline V gene sequence: CDR1 MNHEY, CDR2 SVGAGI. Trimming took 6 bases from V and 0 from J; bases not matched to a gene: 4. In DNA form, the CDR3 reads TGTGCCAGCAGCTCGGACAGGGCTAGCAATCAGCCCCAGCATTTT. This codes for CASSSDRASNQPQHF.

This rearrangement joins TRBV6-5 to TRBJ2-3; perhaps TRBD1 as D (5 bases). Trimming pared 2 bases from V and 6 bases from J, leaving 9 bases between. Germline V gives CDR1 MNHEY, CDR2 SVGAGI. The CDR3 is made up of 13 amino acids. For the CDR3, the DNA is TGTGCCAGCAGTTACCGACAGAGGGATACGCAGTATTTT. It is translated as CASSYRQRDTQYF.

This clonotype was detected only a few times. V usage is TRBV27 and J usage is TRBJ2-7, with no clear D. CDR1 and CDR2 (germline): MNHEY, SMNVEV (reference sequence). With 3 bases removed from V and 2 bases from J, the gap between germline ends came to 14 bases. The CDR3 runs 15 residues. CDR3 sequence: CASSLSGLIAYEQYF. Here the CDR3 DNA reads TGTGCCAGCAGTTTGTCGGGCCTCATCGCCTACGAGCAGTACTTC.

This rearrangement joins TRBV4-2 to TRBJ1-2, with 10 bases identical to TRBD1. The CDR3 spans 14 residues. Germline CDR1 and CDR2: LGHNA and YNFKEQ. J lost 5 bases, V lost 3 bases, and 3 bases had no gene match. The CDR3 nucleotides are TGTGCCAGCAGCCACGACAGGGGGCAATATGGCTACACCTTC. Protein product: CASSHDRGQYGYTF.

The chain is built from TRBV7-2 and TRBJ2-3, with D possibly matching TRBD2 (6 bases). The CDR3 contains 12 residues. Per the germline V gene, CDR1 is SGHTA and CDR2 is FQGNSA. Trimming stripped 5 bases from V and 10 bases from J, with 13 bases between. CDR3 in amino acids: CASSVTSNAQYF. CDR3 nucleotides: TGTGCCAGCAGCGTGACTAGTAACGCGCAGTATTTT.

CDR3 sequence (DNA): TGTGCCAGCAGTGACGGGAGGGCCACAGATACGCAGTATTTT. This translates into CASSDGRATDTQYF. The chain carries TRBV2 and TRBJ2-3; 8 nucleotides match TRBD2. From germline, CDR1 is SNHLY and CDR2 FYNNEI. This CDR3 contains 14 residues. The ends lost 3 bases at V and 2 bases at J; junction bases unmatched: 1.

The table lists this clonotype with a few counts. The rearrangement links TRBV5-6 to TRBJ1-1; tentatively, D is TRBD1 (5 bases). Trimming removed 5 bases from V and 1 base from J, with 15 bases in between. Per the germline V gene, CDR1 is SGHDT and CDR2 is YYEEEE. This CDR3 has 15 amino acids. Here the CDR3 reads CASRDSGTPNTEAFF. In DNA, the CDR3 is TGTGCCAGCAGGGATTCCGGGACTCCGAACACTGAAGCTTTCTTT.

The genes are TRBV20-1 and TRBJ2-1; tentative D call: TRBD2 (5 bases). CDR1 and CDR2 (germline): DFQATT, SNEGSKA (reference sequence). This CDR3 comprises 13 residues. DNA of the CDR3: TGCGGAGTACGGGGTCTCTCCTACAATGAGCAGTTCTTC. Translated, it gives CGVRGLSYNEQFF.

V usage is TRBV20-1 and J usage is TRBJ2-1; 10 bases are a match to TRBD2. Germline CDR1 is DFQATT and CDR2 is SNEGSKA (reference sequence). Trimming at V came to 2 bases and at J to 4 bases, leaving 5 bases not matched to a gene. The CDR3 covers 15 residues. The DNA for the CDR3 is TGCAGTGCTAGAAGTCTTAGCGGGAGGTACAATGAGCAGTTCTTC. Translating gives CSARSLSGRYNEQFF.

This clonotype was picked up many times. V gene TRBV7-8 combines with J gene TRBJ2-3; D is uncertain. The V end lost 2 bases, the J end lost 2 bases, and 14 bases lay between the germline ends. The CDR3 runs 16 residues. Germline V gene data show CDR1 as SGHVS and CDR2 as FQNEAQ. CDR3 in DNA: TGTGCCAGCAGCTTATCATCCGCTCATCACACAGATACGCAGTATTTT. Amino acids: CASSLSSAHHTDTQYF.

The rearrangement links TRBV6-1 to TRBJ1-2, with D possibly being TRBD1 (6 bases). Germline CDR1 reads MNHNS; CDR2 reads SASEGT. This CDR3 comprises 13 residues. Trimming removed 7 bases from V and 7 bases from J, with 16 bases in between. The CDR3 protein is CASKAGANGGYTF. CDR3 coding DNA: TGTGCCAGCAAAGCGGGGGCCAACGGTGGCTACACCTTC.

This clonotype occurred once. The chain uses TRBV5-4 and TRBJ1-1, with 10 nucleotides matching TRBD1. The CDR3 length is 19 residues. Germline values: CDR1 SGHNT, CDR2 YYREEE (reference sequence). J lost 4 bases, V lost 2 bases, and 17 bases had no gene match. The CDR3 reads CASSFPNQRTGGFGTEAFF. The DNA for the CDR3 is TGTGCCAGCAGCTTCCCAAACCAAAGGACAGGGGGATTTGGCACTGAAGCTTTCTTT.

To note about this clonotype: Its ends do not fully match the called genes, so a read error is possible. The chain combines TRBV9 with TRBJ2-4; 7 nucleotides match TRBD1. Germline values: CDR1 SGDLS, CDR2 YYNGEE. CDR3 size: 16 residues. The chain's CDR3 is CASSVSGTVGKNIQDF. The CDR3 nucleotides are TGTGCCAGCAGCGTATCCGGGACAGTCGGAAAAAACATTCAGGACTTC.

The chain has TRBV5-1 and TRBJ2-3, with no clear D. Germline V CDR1 and CDR2: SGHRS, YFSETQ. The CDR3 is made up of 16 amino acids. V lost 0 bases to trimming and J lost 3 bases, with 14 bases between them. DNA of the CDR3: TGCGCCAGCAGCTTGGAGGTCCGGACCAAAACAGATACGCAGTATTTT. Encoded protein: CASSLEVRTKTDTQYF. The whole variable domain, remainder taken from reference TRBV5-1 and TRBJ2-3, is KAGVTQTPRYLIKTRGQQVTLSCSPISGHRSVSWYQQTPGQGLQFLFEYFSETQRNKGNFPGRFSGRQFSNSRSEMNVSTLELGDSALYLCASSLEVRTKTDTQYFGPGTRLTVL.

This clonotype was counted between two and nine times. V is TRBV12-5 and J is TRBJ2-1; TRBD1 agrees at 8 bases. V trimming: 2 bases; J trimming: 2 bases; junction bases outside the gene matches: 11. Germline CDR1 reads LGHNT; CDR2 reads FRNRAP. The CDR3 loop spans 18 amino acids. The CDR3 region is CASGLPPDRGLAYNEQFF. Here the CDR3 DNA reads TGTGCTAGTGGTTTGCCTCCCGACAGGGGCTTAGCCTACAATGAGCAGTTCTTC.

This clonotype occurred a few times. V gene TRBV3-1 combines with J gene TRBJ1-1; D may be TRBD1 (5 bases). Germline-derived CDR1 and CDR2 are LGHDT and YNNKEL (reference sequence). The CDR3 totals 13 residues. V lost 5 bases to trimming and J lost 3 bases, with 10 bases between them. CDR3: CASSRGMDTEAFF. The CDR3 DNA reads TGTGCCAGCAGCAGGGGAATGGACACTGAAGCTTTCTTT.